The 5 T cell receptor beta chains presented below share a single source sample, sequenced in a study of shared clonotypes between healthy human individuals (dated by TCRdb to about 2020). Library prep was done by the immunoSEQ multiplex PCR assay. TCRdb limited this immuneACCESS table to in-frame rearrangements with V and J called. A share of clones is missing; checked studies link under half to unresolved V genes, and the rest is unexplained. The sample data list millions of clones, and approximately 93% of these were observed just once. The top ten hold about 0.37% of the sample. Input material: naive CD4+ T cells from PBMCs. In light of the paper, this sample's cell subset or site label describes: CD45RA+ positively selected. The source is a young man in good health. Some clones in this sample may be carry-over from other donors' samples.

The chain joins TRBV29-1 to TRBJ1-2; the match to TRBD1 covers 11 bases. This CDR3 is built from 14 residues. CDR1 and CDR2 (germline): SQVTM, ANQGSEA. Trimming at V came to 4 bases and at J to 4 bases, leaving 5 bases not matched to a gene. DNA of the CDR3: TGCAGCGTTGTGACGGACAGGGGGCCCTATGGCTACACCTTC. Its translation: CSVVTDRGPYGYTF. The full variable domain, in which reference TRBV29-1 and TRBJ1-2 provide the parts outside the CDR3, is SAVISQKPSRDICQRGTSLTIQCQVDSQVTMMFWYRQQPGQSLTLIATANQGSEATYESGFVIDKFPISRPNLTFSTLTVSNMSPEDSSIYLCSVVTDRGPYGYTFGSGTRLTVV.

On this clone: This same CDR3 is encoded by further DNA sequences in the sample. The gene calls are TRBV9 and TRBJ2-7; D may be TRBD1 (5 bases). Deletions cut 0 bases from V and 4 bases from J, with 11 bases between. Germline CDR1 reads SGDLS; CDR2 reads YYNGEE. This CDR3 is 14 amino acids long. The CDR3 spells CASSVGQGRYEQYF. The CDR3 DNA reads TGTGCCAGCAGCGTAGGGCAGGGTCGGTACGAGCAGTACTTC.

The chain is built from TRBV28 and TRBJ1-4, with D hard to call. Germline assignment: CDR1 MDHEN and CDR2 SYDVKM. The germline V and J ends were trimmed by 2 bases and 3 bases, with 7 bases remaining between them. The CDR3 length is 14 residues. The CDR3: CASSLEGPNEKLFF. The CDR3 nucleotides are TGTGCCAGCAGTTTAGAGGGCCCTAATGAAAAACTGTTTTTT.

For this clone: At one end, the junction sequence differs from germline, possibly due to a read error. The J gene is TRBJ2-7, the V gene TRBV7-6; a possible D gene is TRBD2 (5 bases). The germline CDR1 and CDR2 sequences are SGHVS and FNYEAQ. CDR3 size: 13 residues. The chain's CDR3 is CASSSPDSDEQYF. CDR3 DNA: TGTGCCAGCAGCTCCCCGGACTCCGACGAGCAGTACTTC. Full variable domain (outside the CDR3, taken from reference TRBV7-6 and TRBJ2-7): GAGVSQSPRYKVTKRGQDVALRCDPISGHVSLYWYRQALGQGPEFLTYFNYEAQQDKSGLPNDRFSAERPEGSISTLTIQRTEQRDSAMYRCASSSPDSDEQYFGPGTRLTVT.

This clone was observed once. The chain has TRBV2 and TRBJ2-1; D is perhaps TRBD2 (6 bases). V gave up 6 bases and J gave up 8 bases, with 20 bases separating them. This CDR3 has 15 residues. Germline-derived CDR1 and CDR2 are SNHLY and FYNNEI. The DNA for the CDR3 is TGTGCCAGCAGGGCGGGAAACCCACAAGGCGATGAGCAGTTCTTC. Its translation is CASRAGNPQGDEQFF.